The source of this T cell receptor (beta chain) is a study of radiotherapy plus CTLA-4 blockade in lung cancer. V lost 5 bases to trimming and J lost 10 bases, with 9 bases between them. The CDR3 totals 11 residues. Germline V CDR1 and CDR2: MDHEN, SYDVKM. Generated by immunoSEQ multiplex PCR, the TCRdb table keeps only in-frame clones and is missing some. The repertoire consists of approximately 110,000 clones, with about four fifths occurring once and the leading ten covering about 3.3%. The receptor's source is a human donor with non-small cell lung cancer that progressed on radiotherapy plus ipilimumab. Some clones in this sample may be carry-over from other donors' samples. V usage is TRBV28 and J usage is TRBJ2-1, with TRBD1 as a possible D gene (5 bases). Sequences were derived from peripheral blood, sampled from a patient treated with radiotherapy plus ipilimumab. CDR3 nucleotides: TGTGCCAGCAGTCCCCCAGGGGAGCAGTTCTTC. It is translated as CASSPPGEQFF.